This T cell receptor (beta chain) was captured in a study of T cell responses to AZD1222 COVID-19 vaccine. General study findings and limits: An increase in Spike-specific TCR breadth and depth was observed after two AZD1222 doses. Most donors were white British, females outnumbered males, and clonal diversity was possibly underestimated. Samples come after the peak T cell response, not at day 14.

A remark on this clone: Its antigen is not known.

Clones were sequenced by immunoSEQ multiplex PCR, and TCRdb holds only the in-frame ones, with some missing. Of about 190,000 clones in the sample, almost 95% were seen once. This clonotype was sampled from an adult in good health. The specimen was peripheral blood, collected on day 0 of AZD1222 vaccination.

The CDR3 region is CASSLGEGGFYEQYF. CDR3 coding DNA: TGTGCCAGCAGCTTGGGAGAGGGAGGGTTCTACGAGCAGTACTTC. The chain has TRBV5-4 and TRBJ2-7; the match to TRBD2 covers 7 bases. J gave up 3 bases and V 0 bases, and 6 bases lay outside the gene matches. The CDR3 sequence is 15 residues long. CDR1 is SGHNT and CDR2 is YYREEE in the germline V gene (reference sequence).